These 7 T cell receptor beta chains were all obtained from the same sample, sequenced in a study of blood T cell repertoires in COVID-19 (dated by TCRdb to the early 2020s). Receptor libraries were prepared by the immunoSEQ multiplex PCR assay. The immuneACCESS repertoire file appears here via TCRdb, limited to in-frame rearrangements. These files lack a portion of the clones; in checked studies, under half of the deficit traces to unresolved V genes, and the cause of the others is not known. In all, the sample holds about 180,000 clones, and roughly nine tenths of those were seen once. Less than 25% of the sample is taken by the ten largest. Sequencing was performed on peripheral blood. These TCRs come from a man between 65 and 85 years old with active or convalescent COVID-19.

CDR3 nucleotides: TGCGCCAGCAGCTTCAATAGCGGGCAAGAGACCCAGTACTTC. Its translation is CASSFNSGQETQYF. The rearrangement uses TRBV5-1 and TRBJ2-5; 7 bases agree with TRBD2. The CDR3 has 14 amino acids. From germline, CDR1 is SGHRS and CDR2 YFSETQ. With V trimmed by 2 bases and J by 2 bases, 3 bases remained unmatched.

V gene TRBV2 combines with J gene TRBJ2-1; D ambiguous. Germline V CDR1 and CDR2: SNHLY, FYNNEI. CDR3 length: 12 residues. Trimming took 8 bases from V and 8 from J, leaving 13 bases between them. The CDR3 coding sequence is TGTGCCAGCCGTTGGCCCTCACATGAGCAGTTCTTC. Amino acid sequence: CASRWPSHEQFF.

This clone was found a few times. The rearrangement uses TRBV5-4 and TRBJ2-5, with D unresolved. The CDR3 covers 11 residues. The ends were cut back, 1 base at V and 5 bases at J, with 3 bases in the middle. Germline CDR1 reads SGHNT; CDR2 reads YYREEE (reference sequence). CDR3 nucleotides: TGTGCCAGCAGCTTGCTGGAGACCCAGTACTTC. Its translation is CASSLLETQYF.

The chain is built from TRBV5-1 and TRBJ2-7, with 9 bases matching TRBD1. Losses at the gene ends were 1 base for V and 6 bases for J; bases not matched to a gene: 5. The CDR3 loop spans 14 amino acids. Looked up from germline, CDR1 is SGHRS and CDR2 is YFSETQ. CDR3 protein: CASSLSGQGREQYF. As DNA, the CDR3 is TGCGCCAGCAGCTTGTCGGGACAGGGCCGCGAGCAGTACTTC.

The gene calls are TRBV6-5 and TRBJ2-7; 7 bases align to TRBD1. V shed 2 bases, J shed 0 bases, and the junction held 4 bases outside the gene matches. This CDR3 comprises 15 residues. Germline V lookup: CDR1 MNHEY, CDR2 SVGAGI. CDR3 sequence (DNA): TGTGCCAGCAGTTACCCGGGACAGATCTCCTACGAGCAGTACTTC. Its protein is CASSYPGQISYEQYF.

This clone was recorded only once. This sequence joins TRBV5-1 and TRBJ1-1, with 8 nucleotides matching TRBD1. The V segment lost 4 bases and the J segment 1 base; nucleotides outside the gene matches: 3. This CDR3 region has 14 residues. Per the germline V gene, CDR1 is SGHRS and CDR2 is YFSETQ. The CDR3 protein is CASSPGQENTEAFF. The CDR3 nucleotides read TGCGCCAGCAGCCCGGGACAGGAGAACACTGAAGCTTTCTTT.

CDR3 amino acids: CASSRRGRYYEQYF. CDR3 in DNA: TGTGCCAGCAGCCGCAGGGGAAGATACTACGAGCAGTACTTC. The V gene is TRBV3-1 (or the pseudogene TRBV3-2), the J gene TRBJ2-7, with D perhaps TRBD1 (6 bases). This CDR3 region has 14 residues. Trimming removed 4 bases at V and 3 bases at J, with 13 bases between. The V gene's germline CDR1 is LGHDT and CDR2 YNNKEL (reference sequence).